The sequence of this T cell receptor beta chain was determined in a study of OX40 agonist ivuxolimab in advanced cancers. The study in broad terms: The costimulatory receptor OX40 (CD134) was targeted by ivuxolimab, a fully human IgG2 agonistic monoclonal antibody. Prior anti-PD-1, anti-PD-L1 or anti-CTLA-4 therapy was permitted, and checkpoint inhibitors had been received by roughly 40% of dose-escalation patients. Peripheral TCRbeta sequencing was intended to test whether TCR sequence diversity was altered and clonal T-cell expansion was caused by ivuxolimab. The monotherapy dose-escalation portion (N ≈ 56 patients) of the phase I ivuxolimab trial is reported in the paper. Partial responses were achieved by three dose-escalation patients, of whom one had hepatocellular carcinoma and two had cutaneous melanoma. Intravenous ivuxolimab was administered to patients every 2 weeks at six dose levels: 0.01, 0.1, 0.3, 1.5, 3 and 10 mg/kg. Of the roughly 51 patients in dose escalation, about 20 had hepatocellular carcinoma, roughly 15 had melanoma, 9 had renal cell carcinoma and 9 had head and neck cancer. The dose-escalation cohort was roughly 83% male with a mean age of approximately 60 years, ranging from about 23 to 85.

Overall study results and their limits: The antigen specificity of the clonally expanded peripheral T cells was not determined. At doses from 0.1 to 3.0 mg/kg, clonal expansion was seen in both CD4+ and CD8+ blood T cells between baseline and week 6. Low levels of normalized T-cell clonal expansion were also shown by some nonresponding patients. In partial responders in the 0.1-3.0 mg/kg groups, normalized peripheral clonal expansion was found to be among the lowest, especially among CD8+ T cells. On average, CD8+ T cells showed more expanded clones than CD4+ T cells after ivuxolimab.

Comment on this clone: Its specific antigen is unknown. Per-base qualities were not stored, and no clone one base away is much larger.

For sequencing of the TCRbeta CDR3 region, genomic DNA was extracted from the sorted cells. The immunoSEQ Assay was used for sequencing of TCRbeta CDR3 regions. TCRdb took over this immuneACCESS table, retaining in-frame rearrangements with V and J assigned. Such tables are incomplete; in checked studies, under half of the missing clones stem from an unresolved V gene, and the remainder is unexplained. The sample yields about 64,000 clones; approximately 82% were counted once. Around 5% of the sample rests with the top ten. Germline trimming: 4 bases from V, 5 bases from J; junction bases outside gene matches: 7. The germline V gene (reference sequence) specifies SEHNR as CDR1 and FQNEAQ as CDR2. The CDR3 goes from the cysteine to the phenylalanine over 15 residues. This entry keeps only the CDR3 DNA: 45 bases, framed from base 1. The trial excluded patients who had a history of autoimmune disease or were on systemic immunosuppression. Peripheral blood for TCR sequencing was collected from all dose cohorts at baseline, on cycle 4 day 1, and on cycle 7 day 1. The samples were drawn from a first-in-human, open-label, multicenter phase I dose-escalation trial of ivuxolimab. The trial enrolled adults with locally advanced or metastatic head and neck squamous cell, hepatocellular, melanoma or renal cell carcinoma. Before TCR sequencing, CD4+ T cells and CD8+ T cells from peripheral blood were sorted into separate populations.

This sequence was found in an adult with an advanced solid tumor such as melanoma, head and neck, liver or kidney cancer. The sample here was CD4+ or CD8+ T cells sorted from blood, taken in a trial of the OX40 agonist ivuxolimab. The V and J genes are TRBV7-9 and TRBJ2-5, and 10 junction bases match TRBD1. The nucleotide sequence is TGTGCCAGCAGCTCGGGACAGGGGACAACGGAGACCCAGTACTTC. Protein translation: CASSSGQGTTETQYF.